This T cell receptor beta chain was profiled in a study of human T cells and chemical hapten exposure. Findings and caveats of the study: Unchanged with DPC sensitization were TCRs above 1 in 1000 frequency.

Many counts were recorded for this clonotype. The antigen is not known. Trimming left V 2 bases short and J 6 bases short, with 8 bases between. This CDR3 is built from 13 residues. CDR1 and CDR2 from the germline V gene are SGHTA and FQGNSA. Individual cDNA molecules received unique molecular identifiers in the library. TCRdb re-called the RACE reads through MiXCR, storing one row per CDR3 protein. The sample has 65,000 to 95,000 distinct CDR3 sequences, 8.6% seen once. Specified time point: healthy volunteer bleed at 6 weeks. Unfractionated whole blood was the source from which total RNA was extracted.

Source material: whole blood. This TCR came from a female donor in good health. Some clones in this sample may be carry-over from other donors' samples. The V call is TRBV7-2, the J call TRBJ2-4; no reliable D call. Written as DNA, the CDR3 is TGTGCCAGCAGCTTAAACGGCGGAAACATTCAGTACTTC. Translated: CASSLNGGNIQYF.